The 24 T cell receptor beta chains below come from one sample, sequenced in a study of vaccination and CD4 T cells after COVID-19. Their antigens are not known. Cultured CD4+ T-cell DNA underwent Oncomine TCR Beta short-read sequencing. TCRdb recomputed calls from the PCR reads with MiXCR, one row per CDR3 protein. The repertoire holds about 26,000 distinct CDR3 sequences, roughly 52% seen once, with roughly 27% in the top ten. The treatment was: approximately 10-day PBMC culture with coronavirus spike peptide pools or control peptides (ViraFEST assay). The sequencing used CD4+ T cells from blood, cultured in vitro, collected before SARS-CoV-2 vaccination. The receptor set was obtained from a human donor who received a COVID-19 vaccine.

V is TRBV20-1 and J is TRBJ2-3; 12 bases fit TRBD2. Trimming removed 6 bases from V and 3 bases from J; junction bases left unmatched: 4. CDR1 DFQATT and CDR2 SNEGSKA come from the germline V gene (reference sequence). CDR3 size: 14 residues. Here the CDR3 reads CSAIGTSGTDTQYF. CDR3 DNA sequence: TGCAGTGCAATTGGGACTAGCGGGACAGATACGCAGTATTTT.

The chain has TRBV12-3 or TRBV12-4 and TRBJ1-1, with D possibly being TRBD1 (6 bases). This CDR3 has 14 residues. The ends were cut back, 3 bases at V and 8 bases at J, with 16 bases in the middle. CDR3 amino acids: CASSFTGAIREAFF. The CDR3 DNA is TGTGCCAGCAGTTTTACGGGGGCGATACGGGAAGCTTTCTTT.

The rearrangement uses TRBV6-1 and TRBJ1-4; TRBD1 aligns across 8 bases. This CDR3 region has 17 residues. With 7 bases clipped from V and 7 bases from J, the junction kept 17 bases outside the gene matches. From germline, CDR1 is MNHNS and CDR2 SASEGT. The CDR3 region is CASKDYGPTGEGEKLFF. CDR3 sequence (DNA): TGTGCCAGCAAGGATTATGGACCGACAGGGGAAGGTGAAAAACTGTTTTTT.

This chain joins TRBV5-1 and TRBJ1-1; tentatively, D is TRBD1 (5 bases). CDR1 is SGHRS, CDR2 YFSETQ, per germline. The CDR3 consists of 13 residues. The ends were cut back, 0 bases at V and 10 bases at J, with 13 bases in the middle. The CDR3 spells CASSLERGAAAFF. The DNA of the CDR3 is TGCGCCAGCAGCTTGGAGCGAGGGGCGGCAGCTTTCTTT.

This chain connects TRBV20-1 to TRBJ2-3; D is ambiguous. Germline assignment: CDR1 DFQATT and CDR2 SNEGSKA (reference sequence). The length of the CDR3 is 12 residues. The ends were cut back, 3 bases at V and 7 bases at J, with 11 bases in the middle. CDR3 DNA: TGCAGTGCTAGCCTTGGACGCCATACGCAGTATTTT. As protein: CSASLGRHTQYF.

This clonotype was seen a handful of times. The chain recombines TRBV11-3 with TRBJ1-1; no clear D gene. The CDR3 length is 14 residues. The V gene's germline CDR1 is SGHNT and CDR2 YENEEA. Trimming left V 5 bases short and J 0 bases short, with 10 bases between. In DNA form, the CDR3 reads TGTGCCAGCAGCGCCACCACCATGAACACTGAAGCTTTCTTT. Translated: CASSATTMNTEAFF.

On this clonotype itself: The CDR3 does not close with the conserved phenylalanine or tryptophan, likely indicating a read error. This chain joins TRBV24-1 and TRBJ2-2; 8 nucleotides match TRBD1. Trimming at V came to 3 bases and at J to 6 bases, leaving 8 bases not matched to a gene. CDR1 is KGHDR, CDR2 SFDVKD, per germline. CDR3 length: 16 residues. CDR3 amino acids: CATSDRRTGLAGELFS. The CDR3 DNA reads TGTGCCACCAGTGATCGGAGGACAGGGTTGGCCGGGGAGCTGTTTTCT.

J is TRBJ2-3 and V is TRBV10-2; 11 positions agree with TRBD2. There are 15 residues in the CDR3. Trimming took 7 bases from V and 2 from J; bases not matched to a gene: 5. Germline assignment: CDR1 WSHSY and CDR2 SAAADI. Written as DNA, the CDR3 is TGCGCCAGCAAACTAGCGGGGGCGTTCACAGATACGCAGTATTTT. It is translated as CASKLAGAFTDTQYF.

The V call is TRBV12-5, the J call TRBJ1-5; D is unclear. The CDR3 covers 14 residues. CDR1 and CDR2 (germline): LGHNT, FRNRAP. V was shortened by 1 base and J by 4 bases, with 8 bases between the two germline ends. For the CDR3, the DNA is TGTGCTAGTGGTTTGGACGTGGGGAATCAGCCCCAGCATTTT. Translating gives CASGLDVGNQPQHF.

CDR3 DNA sequence: TGTGCCAGCAGTGAGGGGGCTTCCTACAATGAGCAGTTCTTC. This codes for CASSEGASYNEQFF. J is TRBJ2-1 and V is TRBV6-1, with D perhaps matching TRBD1 (6 bases). V lost 3 bases, J lost 1 base, and 7 bases lay in between. Per the germline V gene, CDR1 is MNHNS and CDR2 is SASEGT. This CDR3 contains 14 residues.

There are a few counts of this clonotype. The CDR3 DNA follows: TGTGCCAGCAGGTACAGGGGGGAACATAACTATGGCTACACCTTC. It specifies CASRYRGEHNYGYTF. The chain links TRBV2 to TRBJ1-2, with TRBD1 identical over 8 bases. The CDR3 is made up of 15 amino acids. CDR1 and CDR2 from the germline V gene are SNHLY and FYNNEI. The V gene end was trimmed by 6 bases and the J gene end by 1 base; junction bases not matched to a gene: 7.

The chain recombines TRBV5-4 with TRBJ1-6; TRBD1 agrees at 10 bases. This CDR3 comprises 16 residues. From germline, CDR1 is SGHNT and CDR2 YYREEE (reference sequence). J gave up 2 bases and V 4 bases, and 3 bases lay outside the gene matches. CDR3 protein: CASSPDRGTYNSPLHF. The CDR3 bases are TGTGCCAGCAGCCCGGACAGGGGGACCTATAATTCACCCCTCCACTTT.

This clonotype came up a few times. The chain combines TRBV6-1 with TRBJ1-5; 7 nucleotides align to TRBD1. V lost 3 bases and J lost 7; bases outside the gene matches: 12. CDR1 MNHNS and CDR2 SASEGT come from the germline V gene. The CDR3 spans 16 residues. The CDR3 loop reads CASSEGGRGSGQPQHF. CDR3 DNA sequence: TGTGCCAGCAGTGAGGGAGGCAGGGGGTCGGGGCAGCCCCAGCATTTT.

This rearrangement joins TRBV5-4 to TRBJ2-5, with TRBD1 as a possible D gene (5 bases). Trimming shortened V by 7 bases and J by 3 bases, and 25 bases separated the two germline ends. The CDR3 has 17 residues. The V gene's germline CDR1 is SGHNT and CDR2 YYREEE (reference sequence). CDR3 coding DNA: TGTGCCAGCTTCAAGTTTCTCCTGGGGCAGGGCGAAGAGACCCAGTACTTC. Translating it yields CASFKFLLGQGEETQYF.

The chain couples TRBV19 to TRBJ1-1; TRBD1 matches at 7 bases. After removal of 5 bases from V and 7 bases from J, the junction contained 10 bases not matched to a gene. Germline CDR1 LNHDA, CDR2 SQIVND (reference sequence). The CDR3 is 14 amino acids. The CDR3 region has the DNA TGTGCCAGTAGTGTCCCGGGGACAGCTTATGAAGCTTTCTTT. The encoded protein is CASSVPGTAYEAFF. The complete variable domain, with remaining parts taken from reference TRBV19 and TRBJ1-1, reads DGGITQSPKYLFRKEGQNVTLSCEQNLNHDAMYWYRQDPGQGLRLIYYSQIVNDFQKGDIAEGYSVSREKKESFPLTVTSAQKNPTAFYLCASSVPGTAYEAFFGQGTRLTVV.

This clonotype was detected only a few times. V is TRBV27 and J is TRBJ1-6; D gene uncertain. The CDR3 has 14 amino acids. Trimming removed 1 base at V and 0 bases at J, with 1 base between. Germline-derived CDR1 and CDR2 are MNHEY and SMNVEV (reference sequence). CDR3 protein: CASSLYSYNSPLHF. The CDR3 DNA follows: TGTGCCAGCAGTTTATACTCCTATAATTCACCCCTCCACTTT.

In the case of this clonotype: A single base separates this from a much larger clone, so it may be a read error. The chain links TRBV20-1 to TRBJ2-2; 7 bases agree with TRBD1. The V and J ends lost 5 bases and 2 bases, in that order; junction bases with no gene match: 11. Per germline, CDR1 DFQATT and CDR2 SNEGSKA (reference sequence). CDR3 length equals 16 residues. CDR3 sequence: CSAGESGTDNTGELFF. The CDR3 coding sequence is TGCAGTGCTGGGGAGAGTGGGACAGACAACACCGGGGAGCTGTTTTTT.

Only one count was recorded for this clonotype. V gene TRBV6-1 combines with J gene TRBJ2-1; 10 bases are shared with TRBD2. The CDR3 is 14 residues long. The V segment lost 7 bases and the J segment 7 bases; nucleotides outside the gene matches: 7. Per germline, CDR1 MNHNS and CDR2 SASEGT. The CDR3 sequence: CASMGLGLANEQFF. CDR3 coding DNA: TGTGCCAGCATGGGCCTGGGACTAGCGAATGAGCAGTTCTTC.

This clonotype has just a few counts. The CDR3 nucleotides read TGCAGTGCCCGACGGTCCGACAGGGTGATTCAAAGCAATCAGCCCCAGCATTTT. Translating gives CSARRSDRVIQSNQPQHF. The chain uses TRBV20-1 and TRBJ1-5; 7 bases are a match to TRBD1. V shed 6 bases, J shed 1 base, and the junction held 18 bases outside the gene matches. Per the germline V gene, CDR1 is DFQATT and CDR2 is SNEGSKA (reference sequence). CDR3 length: 18 amino acids.

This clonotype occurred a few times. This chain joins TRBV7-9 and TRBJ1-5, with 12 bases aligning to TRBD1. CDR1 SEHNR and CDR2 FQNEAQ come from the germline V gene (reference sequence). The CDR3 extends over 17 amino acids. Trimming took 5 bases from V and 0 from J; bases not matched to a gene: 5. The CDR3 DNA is TGTGCCAGCAGCCAGGGACAGGGGGCCTATAGCAATCAGCCCCAGCATTTT. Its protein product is CASSQGQGAYSNQPQHF. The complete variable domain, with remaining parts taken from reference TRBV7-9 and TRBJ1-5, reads DTGVSQNPRHKITKRGQNVTFRCDPISEHNRLYWYRQTLGQGPEFLTYFQNEAQLEKSRLLSDRFSAERPKGSFSTLEIQRTEQGDSAMYLCASSQGQGAYSNQPQHFGDGTRLSIL.

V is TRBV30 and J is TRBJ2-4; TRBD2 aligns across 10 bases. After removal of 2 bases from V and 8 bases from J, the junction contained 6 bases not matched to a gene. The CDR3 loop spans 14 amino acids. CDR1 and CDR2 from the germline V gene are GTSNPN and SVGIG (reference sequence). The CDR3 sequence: CAWSRLAGDDIQYF. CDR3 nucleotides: TGTGCCTGGAGTCGTCTAGCGGGGGACGACATTCAGTACTTC.

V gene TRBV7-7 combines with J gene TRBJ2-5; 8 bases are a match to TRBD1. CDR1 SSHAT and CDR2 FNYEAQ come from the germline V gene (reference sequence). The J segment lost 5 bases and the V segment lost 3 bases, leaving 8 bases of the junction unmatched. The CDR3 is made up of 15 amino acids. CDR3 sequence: CASSFLPDRGETQYF. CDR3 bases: TGTGCCAGCAGCTTTTTGCCCGACAGGGGTGAGACCCAGTACTTC.

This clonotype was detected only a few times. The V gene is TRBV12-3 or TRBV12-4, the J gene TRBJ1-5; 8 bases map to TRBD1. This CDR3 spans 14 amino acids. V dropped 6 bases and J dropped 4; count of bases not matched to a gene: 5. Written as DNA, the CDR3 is TGTGCCAGCAGCCCGGACAGGGTGAATCAGCCCCAGCATTTT. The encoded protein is CASSPDRVNQPQHF.

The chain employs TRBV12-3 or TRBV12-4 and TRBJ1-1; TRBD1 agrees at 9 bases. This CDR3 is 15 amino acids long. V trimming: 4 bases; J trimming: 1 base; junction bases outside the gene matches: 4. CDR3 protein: CASSSTGGANTEAFF. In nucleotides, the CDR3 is TGTGCCAGCAGTTCTACAGGGGGCGCGAACACTGAAGCTTTCTTT.